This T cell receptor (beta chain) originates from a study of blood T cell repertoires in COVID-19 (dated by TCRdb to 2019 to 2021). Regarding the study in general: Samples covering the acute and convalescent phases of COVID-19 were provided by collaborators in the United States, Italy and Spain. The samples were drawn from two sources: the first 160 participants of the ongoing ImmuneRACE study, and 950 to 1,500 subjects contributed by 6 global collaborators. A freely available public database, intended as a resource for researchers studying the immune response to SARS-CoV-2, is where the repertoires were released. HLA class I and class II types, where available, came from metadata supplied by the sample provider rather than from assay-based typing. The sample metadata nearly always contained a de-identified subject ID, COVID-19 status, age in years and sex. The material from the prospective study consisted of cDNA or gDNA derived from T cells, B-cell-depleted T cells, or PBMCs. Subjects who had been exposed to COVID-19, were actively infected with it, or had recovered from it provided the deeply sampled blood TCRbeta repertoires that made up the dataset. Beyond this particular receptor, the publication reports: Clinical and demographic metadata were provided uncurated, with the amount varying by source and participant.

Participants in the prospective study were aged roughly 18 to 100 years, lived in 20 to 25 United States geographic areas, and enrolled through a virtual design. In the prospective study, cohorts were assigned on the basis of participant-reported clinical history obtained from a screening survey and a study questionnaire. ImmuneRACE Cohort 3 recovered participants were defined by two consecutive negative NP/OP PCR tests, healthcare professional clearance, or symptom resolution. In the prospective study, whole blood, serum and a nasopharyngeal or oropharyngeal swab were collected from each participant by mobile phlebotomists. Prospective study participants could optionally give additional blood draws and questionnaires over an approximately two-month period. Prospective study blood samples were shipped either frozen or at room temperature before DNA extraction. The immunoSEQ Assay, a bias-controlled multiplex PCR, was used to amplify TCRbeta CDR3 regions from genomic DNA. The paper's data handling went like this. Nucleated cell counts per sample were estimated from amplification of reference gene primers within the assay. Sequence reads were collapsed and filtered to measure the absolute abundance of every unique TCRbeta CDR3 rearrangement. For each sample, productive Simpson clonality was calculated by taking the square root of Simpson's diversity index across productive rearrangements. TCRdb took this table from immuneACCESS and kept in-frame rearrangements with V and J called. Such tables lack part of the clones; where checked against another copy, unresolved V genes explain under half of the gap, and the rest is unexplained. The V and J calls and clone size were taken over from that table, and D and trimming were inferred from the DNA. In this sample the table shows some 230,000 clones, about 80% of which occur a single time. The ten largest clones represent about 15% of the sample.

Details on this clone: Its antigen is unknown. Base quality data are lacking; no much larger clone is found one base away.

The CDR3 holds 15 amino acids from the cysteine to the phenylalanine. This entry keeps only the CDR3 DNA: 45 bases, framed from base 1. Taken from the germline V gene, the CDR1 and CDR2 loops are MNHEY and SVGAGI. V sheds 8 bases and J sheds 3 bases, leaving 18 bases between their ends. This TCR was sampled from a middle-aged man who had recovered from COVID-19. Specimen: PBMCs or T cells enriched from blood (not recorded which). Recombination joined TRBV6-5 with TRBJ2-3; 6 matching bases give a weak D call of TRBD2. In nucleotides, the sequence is TGTGCCAGCGGAAGCCAGTGGGGGGAAACAGATACGCAGTATTTT. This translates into CASGSQWGETDTQYF.